This note documents a single T cell receptor beta chain sequence. The antigen is undetermined. Unmatched junction bases numbered 7, after V lost 1 base and J lost 4 bases. Germline CDR1 is SGHTA and CDR2 is FQGNSA. The CDR3 is 16 residues long. The entry originates in a study of shared clonotypes between healthy human individuals. Study as a whole: Per-donor plates numbered three CD4 naive, three CD4 memory, two CD8 naive and one CD8 memory. Whole-study results and caveats: Naive subsets tended to show greater estimated richness than memory subsets.

This table comes from immunoSEQ multiplex PCR, and its TCRdb copy is limited to in-frame clones, with some not included. The table includes about 2,200,000 clones, under 95% detected once. Naive CD8 cells lacked CD45RO, underwent positive selection for CCR7 and left out terminally differentiated effector memory CD45RA+ cells. The V and J genes are TRBV7-2 and TRBJ2-1; TRBD1 matches at 7 bases. This TCR was sampled from a man aged 18 to 29 in good health. Some clones in this sample may be carry-over from other donors' samples. The sample was naive CD8+ T cells from PBMCs. The CDR3 reads CASSLDRQGPYNEQFF. The DNA for the CDR3 is TGTGCCAGCAGCTTAGATCGACAGGGACCATACAATGAGCAGTTCTTC.